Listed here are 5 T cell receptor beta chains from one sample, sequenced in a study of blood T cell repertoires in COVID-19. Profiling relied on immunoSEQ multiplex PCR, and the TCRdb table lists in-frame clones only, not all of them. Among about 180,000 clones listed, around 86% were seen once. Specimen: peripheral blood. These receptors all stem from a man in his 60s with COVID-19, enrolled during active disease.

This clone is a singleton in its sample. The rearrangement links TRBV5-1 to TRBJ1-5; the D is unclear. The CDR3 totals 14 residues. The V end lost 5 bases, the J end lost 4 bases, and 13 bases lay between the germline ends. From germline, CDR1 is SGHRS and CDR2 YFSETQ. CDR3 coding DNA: TGCGCCAGCAGGCAGACACCAGCTAATCAGCCCCAGCATTTT. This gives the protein CASRQTPANQPQHF.

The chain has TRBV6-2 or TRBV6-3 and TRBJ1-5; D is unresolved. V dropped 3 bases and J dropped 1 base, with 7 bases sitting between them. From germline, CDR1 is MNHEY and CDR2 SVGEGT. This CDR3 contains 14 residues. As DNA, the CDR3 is TGTGCCAGCAGTTATATTCTCAGCAATCAGCCCCAGCATTTT. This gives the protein CASSYILSNQPQHF.

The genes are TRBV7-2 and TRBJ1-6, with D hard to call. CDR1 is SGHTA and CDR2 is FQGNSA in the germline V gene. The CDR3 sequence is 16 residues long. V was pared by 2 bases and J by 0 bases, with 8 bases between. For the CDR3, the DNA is TGTGCCAGCAGCTTACAAGCGAGCTCCTATAATTCACCCCTCCACTTT. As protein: CASSLQASSYNSPLHF.

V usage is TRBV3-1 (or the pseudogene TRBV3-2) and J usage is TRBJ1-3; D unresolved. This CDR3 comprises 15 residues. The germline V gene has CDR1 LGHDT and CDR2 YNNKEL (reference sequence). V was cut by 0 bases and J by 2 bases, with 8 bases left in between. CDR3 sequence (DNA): TGTGCCAGCAGCCAAGATTGGGAGGCTGGAAACACCATATATTTT. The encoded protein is CASSQDWEAGNTIYF.

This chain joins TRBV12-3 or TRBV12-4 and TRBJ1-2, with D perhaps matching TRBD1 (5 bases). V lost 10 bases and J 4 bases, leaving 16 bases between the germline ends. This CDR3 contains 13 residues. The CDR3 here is CATMLGGGYGYTF. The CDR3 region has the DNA TGTGCCACCATGCTGGGGGGAGGCTATGGCTACACCTTC.